A selection of T cell receptor beta chains follows, all from one sample in a study of T cells of healthy individuals. TCRdb independently ran MiXCR on the 5' RACE reads; one entry per CDR3 protein. The sample includes fewer than 75,000 distinct CDR3 sequences, under 20% of them seen just once. The receptor set was obtained from a human donor in good health. Each CDR3 is given with its conserved first and last residue. The order of the fields is D gene, J gene, clone size, V gene, CDR3 DNA, CDR3 protein. D genes are given only for firm matches. For some rows the clone size is stated as once, few or many, or as a class when expanded; others skip it.

D: TRBD1
J: TRBJ2-1
size: -
V: TRBV5-1
DNA: TGCGCCAGCAGCTCTCAGGGGGCGGATGGGAATGAGCAGTTCTTC
CDR3: CASSSQGADGNEQFF

D: -
J: TRBJ2-5
size: few
V: TRBV7-9
DNA: TGTGCCAGCAGCACGGCAAAGACCCAGTACTTC
CDR3: CASSTAKTQYF

D: -
J: TRBJ2-1
size: -
V: TRBV10-3
DNA: TGTGCCATCGCCCCAGGGCAGTTGGATGAGCAGTTCTTC
CDR3: CAIAPGQLDEQFF

D: TRBD2
J: TRBJ2-5
size: -
V: TRBV3-1
DNA: TGTGCCAGCAGCCAAGACGCGCGGGGGGGCCGCTTTGAGACCCAGTACTTC
CDR3: CASSQDARGGRFETQYF

D: TRBD1
J: TRBJ2-7
size: -
V: TRBV5-1
DNA: TGCGCCAGCAGCTCCCCAGGGACAGGGGGCTACGAGCAGTACTTC
CDR3: CASSSPGTGGYEQYF

D: TRBD2
J: TRBJ2-7
size: -
V: TRBV11-1
DNA: TGTGCCAGCAGCTTAGAGCACGGGAGGATCTACGAGCAGTACTTC
CDR3: CASSLEHGRIYEQYF

D: -
J: TRBJ2-4
size: few
V: TRBV2
DNA: TGTGCCAGCAGTCTTACAACAACCAAAAACATTCAGTACTTC
CDR3: CASSLTTTKNIQYF

D: -
J: TRBJ1-2
size: many
V: TRBV5-1
DNA: TGCGCCAGCAGCACCGGGAACAGAAACTATGGCTACACCTTC
CDR3: CASSTGNRNYGYTF

D: TRBD1
J: TRBJ2-7
size: few
V: TRBV20-1
DNA: TGCAGTGCCGTCGGGACAGGGGCTTCCTACGAGCAGTACTTC
CDR3: CSAVGTGASYEQYF

D: -
J: TRBJ2-1
size: medium-sized
V: TRBV6-4
DNA: TGTGCCAGCAGTGACTCTAGCGGCTCCTACAATGAGCAGTTCTTC
CDR3: CASSDSSGSYNEQFF

D: -
J: TRBJ2-3
size: -
V: TRBV4-1
DNA: TGCGCCAGCAGCCAAGCATGGAGGGGGCGTGGGTCCCCAGATACGCAGTATTTT
CDR3: CASSQAWRGRGSPDTQYF

D: -
J: TRBJ2-5
size: many
V: TRBV13
DNA: TGTGCCAGCAGCTACAGTCAAGAGACCCAGTACTTC
CDR3: CASSYSQETQYF

D: -
J: TRBJ2-7
size: many
V: TRBV28
DNA: TGTGCCAGCAGTCCCGGACAGGCGGGGGCCTACGAGCAGTACTTC
CDR3: CASSPGQAGAYEQYF

D: -
J: TRBJ2-1
size: many
V: TRBV5-1
DNA: TGCGCCAGCAGCTCGGCCACCCCTACTGGGGAGCAGTTCTTC
CDR3: CASSSATPTGEQFF

D: -
J: TRBJ2-7
size: -
V: TRBV29-1
DNA: TGCAGCGTTGGTATACCGGGACTTAGCTCCTACGAGCAGTACTTC
CDR3: CSVGIPGLSSYEQYF

D: -
J: TRBJ2-1
size: many
V: TRBV4-3
DNA: TGCGCCAGCAGCCAAGAAGAGGGCCTACTAGTTAATGAGCAGTTCTTC
CDR3: CASSQEEGLLVNEQFF

D: TRBD2
J: TRBJ2-3
size: many
V: TRBV6-2/TRBV6-3
DNA: TGTGCCAGCAAGCCAGCGGGAGGAAAGGCAGATACGCAGTATTTT
CDR3: CASKPAGGKADTQYF

D: -
J: TRBJ2-5
size: -
V: TRBV5-5
DNA: TGTGCCAGCATACCTCCCGCCGGGGAGGAGACCCAGTACTTC
CDR3: CASIPPAGEETQYF

D: -
J: TRBJ2-7
size: many
V: TRBV10-1
DNA: TGCGCCAGCGGTTCAGCCTCCTACGAGCAGTACTTC
CDR3: CASGSASYEQYF

D: -
J: TRBJ1-6
size: -
V: TRBV7-7
DNA: TGTGCCAGCAGCTTAGATGCGGATTCACCCCTCCACTTT
CDR3: CASSLDADSPLHF

D: TRBD1
J: TRBJ2-2
size: many
V: TRBV28
DNA: TGTGCCAGCAGGCCCCCATCGACAGGGCCCGGGGAGCTGTTTTTT
CDR3: CASRPPSTGPGELFF

D: -
J: TRBJ2-3
size: many
V: TRBV29-1
DNA: TGCAGCGAAAGGAAGGGTGATACGCAGTATTTT
CDR3: CSERKGDTQYF

D: TRBD1
J: TRBJ1-5
size: few
V: TRBV19
DNA: TGTGCCAGTAGTCCCTTGACCCCAGGGGGAGGTAATCAGCCCCAGCATTTT
CDR3: CASSPLTPGGGNQPQHF

D: -
J: TRBJ2-5
size: medium-sized
V: TRBV25-1
DNA: TGTGCCAGCAGTGCGGGTACGGGAGAGACCCAGTACTTC
CDR3: CASSAGTGETQYF

D: -
J: TRBJ2-1
size: once
V: TRBV2
DNA: TGTGCCAGCAGTGAAGAAGGCGGAAGCTCCTACAATGAGCAGCTCTTC
CDR3: CASSEEGGSSYNEQLF

D: -
J: TRBJ1-2
size: many
V: TRBV25-1
DNA: TGTGCCAGCAGCCATAGAGAAGCGGCGGGAGGCTACACCTTC
CDR3: CASSHREAAGGYTF

D: TRBD1
J: TRBJ2-2
size: -
V: TRBV12-3/TRBV12-4
DNA: TGTGCCAGCAAACAACGAGGGGGCATTAACACCGGGGAGCTGTTTTTT
CDR3: CASKQRGGINTGELFF

D: -
J: TRBJ1-6
size: few
V: TRBV6-2/TRBV6-3
DNA: TGTGCCAGCATGTTACGGACGAGCTCCTATAATTCACCCCTCCACTTT
CDR3: CASMLRTSSYNSPLHF

D: -
J: TRBJ2-1
size: -
V: TRBV20-1
DNA: TGCAGTGCTAGTCCCCTCCCCCTTGAGCGGAATGAGCAGTTCTTC
CDR3: CSASPLPLERNEQFF

D: -
J: TRBJ2-5
size: few
V: TRBV7-8
DNA: TGTGCCAGCAGCTTACGGAAAGGAGAGACCCAGTACTTC
CDR3: CASSLRKGETQYF

D: TRBD2
J: TRBJ2-7
size: -
V: TRBV29-1
DNA: TGCAGCGTTCCTGAGAGCGGGAGGACCGAGCAGTACTTC
CDR3: CSVPESGRTEQYF

D: TRBD1
J: TRBJ1-1
size: many
V: TRBV9
DNA: TGTGCCAGCAGCGTAGGGGACAGGGGTCGAGGGGCTTTCTTT
CDR3: CASSVGDRGRGAFF

D: -
J: TRBJ2-7
size: -
V: TRBV7-9
DNA: TGTGCCAGCAGCTTAGCGGTCCACGAGCAGTACTTC
CDR3: CASSLAVHEQYF

D: TRBD2
J: TRBJ2-7
size: many
V: TRBV29-1
DNA: TGCAGCGTCCAACTAGCGGGGGTAGCCTACGAGCAGTACTTC
CDR3: CSVQLAGVAYEQYF

D: -
J: TRBJ1-2
size: -
V: TRBV5-1
DNA: TGCGCCAGCAGCCCACAGGGCTATGGCTACACCTTC
CDR3: CASSPQGYGYTF

D: -
J: TRBJ2-3
size: -
V: TRBV30
DNA: TGTGCCTGGAGTGTTATCGGCCGAGATACGCAGTATTTT
CDR3: CAWSVIGRDTQYF

D: TRBD1
J: TRBJ1-6
size: -
V: TRBV20-1
DNA: TGCAGTGCTAGACCGACAGGGAATAGTTCACCCCTCCACTTT
CDR3: CSARPTGNSSPLHF

D: -
J: TRBJ2-1
size: few
V: TRBV6-4
DNA: TGTGCCAGCAGTGACTCTTATATCTCAGCAGGGCCATCTTACAATGAGCAGTTCTTC
CDR3: CASSDSYISAGPSYNEQFF

D: -
J: TRBJ2-2
size: few
V: TRBV27
DNA: TGTGCCAGCAGTTTGGACGGGGGTCAGGGCGGGGAGCTGTTTTTT
CDR3: CASSLDGGQGGELFF

D: -
J: TRBJ2-7
size: -
V: TRBV28
DNA: TGTGCCAGCACAGTAGGGACCTCCTGGGGCGAGCAGTACTTC
CDR3: CASTVGTSWGEQYF

D: TRBD1
J: TRBJ1-2
size: few
V: TRBV28
DNA: TGTGCCAGCAACCCAGGGGGATACTATGGCTACACCTTC
CDR3: CASNPGGYYGYTF

D: -
J: TRBJ1-1
size: many
V: TRBV29-1
DNA: TGCAGCGTTTCCGAGAGGACTGAAGCTTTCTTT
CDR3: CSVSERTEAFF

D: -
J: TRBJ2-4
size: few
V: TRBV7-9
DNA: TGTGCCAGCAGCTTAGGAGGTGGGGGTGACAAAAACATTCAGTACTTC
CDR3: CASSLGGGGDKNIQYF